This T cell receptor beta chain was sequenced during a study of blood T cell repertoires in COVID-19. Looking at the study overall: PBMCs, B-cell-depleted T cells, or T cells were the source of the cDNA or gDNA that made up the material.

The data were produced by immunoSEQ multiplex PCR, yet TCRdb's version contains in-frame clones alone and is incomplete. The sample consists of roughly 190,000 clones, roughly 84% of them appearing once. The V and J ends lost 0 bases and 3 bases respectively, with 9 bases between them. CDR1 and CDR2 from the germline V gene are SGHNT and YYREEE (reference sequence). There are 14 residues in the CDR3. V gene TRBV5-4 combines with J gene TRBJ1-2; perhaps TRBD1 as D (5 bases). The sequenced sample was peripheral blood. This clonotype was sampled from a human donor with acute or convalescent COVID-19. The donor label of this sample is uncertain. The chain's CDR3 is CASSLVPGDYGYTF. CDR3 sequence (DNA): TGTGCCAGCAGCTTGGTTCCGGGGGACTATGGCTACACCTTC.